This T cell receptor (beta chain) originates from a study of blood T cell repertoires in COVID-19. The CDR3 consists of 12 residues. V shed 8 bases and J shed 6 bases, with 13 bases lying between them. CDR1 is WSHSY and CDR2 is SAAADI in the germline V gene. Original analysis: Reference gene primer amplification gave nucleated cell count estimates. Sequencing used immunoSEQ multiplex PCR; TCRdb keeps in-frame clones, though not all of them. The DNA was the basis for D and trimming; V, J and clone size are from that table. The table records about 170,000 clones, 60% to 85% of them present only once. The V gene is TRBV10-2, the J gene TRBJ1-1, with D possibly matching TRBD1 (5 bases). This clonotype was obtained from a man between 65 and 85 years old with acute or convalescent COVID-19. The sample consisted of peripheral blood. In nucleotides, the CDR3 is TGCGCCAGCGGCGGGGGTGGGTCTGAAGCTTTCTTT. It translates to CASGGGGSEAFF.